Below are 21 T cell receptor beta chains sequenced from a single sample in a study of blood T cell repertoires in COVID-19. Only in-frame clones appear in the TCRdb table, and some are missing; sequencing was by immunoSEQ multiplex PCR. The data hold 90,000 to 120,000 clones, with roughly nine tenths observed a single time. Sequenced material: peripheral blood. The source of these receptors is a man aged 60-69 years with acute or convalescent COVID-19.

The chain is built from TRBV19 and TRBJ2-4; no firm D call. CDR3 length equals 14 residues. Trimming left V 7 bases short and J 0 bases short, with 10 bases between. The germline gives CDR1 LNHDA, CDR2 SQIVND (reference sequence). CDR3: CASNPTLAKNIQYF. The CDR3, as DNA: TGTGCCAGTAATCCTACGCTAGCCAAAAACATTCAGTACTTC.

The gene calls are TRBV3-1 (or the pseudogene TRBV3-2) and TRBJ2-1, with 12 bases aligning to TRBD2. CDR1 is LGHDT, CDR2 YNNKEL, per germline (reference sequence). This CDR3 comprises 17 residues. With 3 bases clipped from V and 7 bases from J, the junction kept 10 bases outside the gene matches. The CDR3 here is CASSHPLAGGLINEQFF. The CDR3 nucleotides read TGTGCCAGCAGCCACCCCCTAGCGGGAGGGCTAATAAATGAGCAGTTCTTC.

This clone was seen only once. The V gene is TRBV19, the J gene TRBJ2-1, with 12 nucleotides matching TRBD2. The V gene's germline CDR1 is LNHDA and CDR2 SQIVND (reference sequence). This CDR3 contains 14 residues. Unmatched junction bases numbered 4, after V lost 4 bases and J lost 9 bases. The CDR3 loop is CASSRTSGRSEQFF. Written as DNA, the CDR3 is TGTGCCAGTAGTAGAACTAGCGGGAGGTCTGAGCAGTTCTTC.

This sequence joins TRBV6-5 and TRBJ2-2, with a possible D match to TRBD2 (5 bases). CDR1 is MNHEY and CDR2 is SVGAGI in the germline V gene. Trimming took off 4 bases at V and 1 base at J, with 13 bases between the two ends. The CDR3 has 16 amino acids. Here the CDR3 DNA reads TGTGCCAGCAGTTTACACCCCGGGAAGAACACCGGGGAGCTGTTTTTT. The encoded protein is CASSLHPGKNTGELFF.

The chain combines TRBV11-3 with TRBJ2-1; D remains ambiguous. Germline CDR1 SGHNT, CDR2 YENEEA. The CDR3 loop spans 13 amino acids. V lost 7 bases, J lost 5 bases, and 12 bases lay in between. The CDR3 loop is CASTWAVNNEQFF. In nucleotides, the CDR3 is TGTGCCAGCACGTGGGCAGTGAACAATGAGCAGTTCTTC.

The CDR3 DNA follows: TGTGCCAGCAGTCGGACGGGACAGAACTATGGCTACACCTTC. This encodes CASSRTGQNYGYTF. V and J are TRBV7-8 and TRBJ1-2; 7 nucleotides line up with TRBD1. Germline lookup yields CDR1 SGHVS and CDR2 FQNEAQ. The junction had 6 bases not matched to a gene; V was cut back by 6 bases and J by 2 bases. This CDR3 contains 14 residues.

The chain employs TRBV5-1 and TRBJ2-7, with TRBD2 matching over 14 bases. Germline lookup yields CDR1 SGHRS and CDR2 YFSETQ. This CDR3 spans 16 amino acids. Losses at the gene ends were 1 base for V and 7 bases for J; bases not matched to a gene: 7. In DNA form, the CDR3 reads TGCGCCAGCAGCTTGAACCCGACTAGCGGGAGGGGTGAGCAGTACTTC. Translated, it gives CASSLNPTSGRGEQYF.

This chain connects TRBV12-5 to TRBJ2-3; TRBD2 matches 10 bases. The CDR3 extends over 16 amino acids. Germline lookup yields CDR1 LGHNT and CDR2 FRNRAP. The V and J ends lost 7 bases and 6 bases, in that order; junction bases with no gene match: 13. Written as DNA, the CDR3 is TGTGCTAGTGCCGTTAGCGGGAGGTATACAGGCGATACGCAGTATTTT. Its protein is CASAVSGRYTGDTQYF.

This clone has a single count. V is TRBV9 and J is TRBJ1-6, with 9 bases matching TRBD1. The junction had 6 bases not matched to a gene; V was cut back by 1 base and J by 7 bases. Germline loops: CDR1 SGDLS, CDR2 YYNGEE. The length of the CDR3 is 16 residues. The CDR3 DNA sequence: TGTGCCAGCAGCGTATCTACTGGACAGGGGAATTCACCCCTCCACTTT. Encoded protein: CASSVSTGQGNSPLHF.

This clone was recorded only once. This sequence joins TRBV15 and TRBJ2-1; D is unresolved. The CDR3 covers 13 residues. CDR1 is LNHNV, CDR2 YYDKDF, per germline (reference sequence). V lost 0 bases and J 10 bases, leaving 10 bases between the germline ends. The CDR3 reads CATSRDGAREQFF. CDR3 in DNA: TGTGCCACCAGCAGAGATGGTGCCCGGGAGCAGTTCTTC.

There are a few counts of this clone. The gene calls are TRBV9 and TRBJ1-3; 9 bases agree with TRBD1. CDR3 length: 16 amino acids. CDR1 is SGDLS, CDR2 YYNGEE, per germline. J was trimmed by 2 bases and V by 4 bases; bases with no gene match: 7. CDR3 in amino acids: CASSNGQGFTGNTIYF. CDR3 coding DNA: TGTGCCAGCAGCAATGGACAGGGGTTCACTGGAAACACCATATATTTT.

The gene calls are TRBV10-3 and TRBJ1-2; the D is unclear. Deletions cut 3 bases from V and 5 bases from J, with 10 bases between. This CDR3 spans 13 amino acids. Looked up from germline, CDR1 is ENHRY and CDR2 is SYGVKD. CDR3 DNA: TGTGCCATCAGTGACCCTGGACTTTATGGCTACACCTTC. Translation: CAISDPGLYGYTF.

This clone was recorded once. This chain connects TRBV6-4 to TRBJ2-7; D unclear. CDR3 size: 18 residues. The germline V gene has CDR1 MRHNA and CDR2 SNTAGT. Trimming stripped 0 bases from V and 0 bases from J, with 18 bases between. The CDR3 reads CASSDSIYVLPSSYEQYV. In DNA, the CDR3 is TGTGCCAGCAGTGACTCGATTTATGTTTTGCCTAGCTCCTACGAGCAGTACGTC.

The gene calls are TRBV7-8 and TRBJ1-1; TRBD1 is a possible D gene (6 bases). CDR1 is SGHVS and CDR2 is FQNEAQ in the germline V gene. CDR3 length equals 18 residues. The V end lost 1 base, the J end lost 0 bases, and 18 bases lay between the germline ends. The CDR3 DNA sequence: TGTGCCAGCAGCTTAGTGACAGGCGCGGGGGGCATGAACACTGAAGCTTTCTTT. Translation: CASSLVTGAGGMNTEAFF.

V and J are TRBV19 and TRBJ2-1; 8 nucleotides match TRBD2. Germline CDR1 and CDR2: LNHDA and SQIVND (reference sequence). The CDR3 spans 16 residues. The J segment lost 7 bases and the V segment lost 6 bases, leaving 14 bases of the junction unmatched. This chain's CDR3 is CASSSSSWREANEQFF. The CDR3, as DNA: TGTGCCAGTAGCAGTAGTAGTTGGCGGGAGGCTAATGAGCAGTTCTTC.

The CDR3 protein is CASRAWGGVSQRNQPQHF. Here the CDR3 DNA reads TGTGCCAGCAGGGCTTGGGGAGGGGTCTCACAAAGGAATCAGCCCCAGCATTTT. V is TRBV2 and J is TRBJ1-5, with D possibly being TRBD1 (5 bases). Germline CDR1 reads SNHLY; CDR2 reads FYNNEI. This CDR3 contains 18 residues. V was clipped by 6 bases and J by 4 bases, with 25 bases between them.

V usage is TRBV5-1 and J usage is TRBJ2-1; TRBD2 matches at 15 bases. CDR1 is SGHRS and CDR2 is YFSETQ in the germline V gene. The junction had 9 bases not matched to a gene; V was cut back by 4 bases and J by 7 bases. This CDR3 comprises 17 residues. The CDR3 loop reads CASSPGLAGGGGNEQFF. CDR3 sequence (DNA): TGCGCCAGCAGCCCGGGACTAGCGGGAGGAGGAGGGAATGAGCAGTTCTTC.

The chain links TRBV11-2 to TRBJ2-7; D gene uncertain. This CDR3 comprises 14 residues. V was trimmed by 0 bases and J by 6 bases, leaving 12 bases between them. The germline V gene has CDR1 SGHAT and CDR2 FQNNGV. CDR3 protein: CASSLDLVASEQYV. The CDR3 nucleotides are TGTGCCAGCAGCTTAGATCTGGTAGCCTCCGAGCAGTACGTC.

The rearrangement links TRBV18 to TRBJ2-2, with TRBD2 as a possible D gene (6 bases). Germline CDR1 reads KGHSH; CDR2 reads LQKENI. The CDR3 consists of 15 residues. Trimming cost V 4 bases and J 1 base, with 10 bases left between them. The CDR3 loop is CASSLRRGNTGELFF. CDR3 nucleotides: TGTGCCAGCTCACTCAGGAGGGGGAACACCGGGGAGCTGTTTTTT. The full variable domain, rest sourced from reference TRBV18 and TRBJ2-2, is NAGVMQNPRHLVRRRGQEARLRCSPMKGHSHVYWYRQLPEEGLKFMVYLQKENIIDESGMPKERFSAEFPKEGPSILRIQQVVRGDSAAYFCASSLRRGNTGELFFGEGSRLTVL.

V is TRBV10-2 and J is TRBJ1-2; possibly TRBD1 for D (6 bases). Per germline, CDR1 WSHSY and CDR2 SAAADI. Trimming stripped 4 bases from V and 5 bases from J, with 14 bases between. CDR3 length: 14 amino acids. The CDR3 sequence is CASSGTGLGYGYTF. CDR3 coding DNA: TGCGCCAGCAGTGGTACAGGGCTGGGTTATGGCTACACCTTC.

This clone has more than one count but fewer than ten. The chain carries TRBV28 and TRBJ2-7; 7 nucleotides align to TRBD1. The V gene end was trimmed by 10 bases and the J gene end by 3 bases; junction bases not matched to a gene: 6. This CDR3 spans 12 amino acids. The germline V gene has CDR1 MDHEN and CDR2 SYDVKM. The CDR3 DNA reads TGTGCCATCGGACAGGTAAACTACGAGCAGTACTTC. Protein product: CAIGQVNYEQYF.